The text below deals with one T cell receptor (beta chain). This clone was detected only a few times. The target of this receptor is not known. There are no base qualities to consult, and no much larger clone falls within one base. The cohort was made up of under 800 healthy bone marrow donors. At the time of sampling, all cohort members were nominally healthy, though unrecorded immune exposures were likely present. The donor tested CMV seropositive, placing the donor among the approximately 310 seropositive members of the cohort. Each donor provided a peripheral blood sample, and peripheral blood mononuclear cells were used for TCR beta sequencing. Genomic DNA extraction from the blood cell samples was performed with the Qiagen DNeasy Blood Extraction Kit. The data originate from a study of cytomegalovirus exposure and HLA in healthy donors listed by TCRdb under 2017. Regarding the research as a whole: An earlier analysis of fewer than 750 of the donors reported over 250 Gb of sequence data and 117 million unique TCR beta sequences obtained from about 200 million T cells. All discovery cohort repertoires had been generated using a single sequencing platform. Alongside the repertoire data, information on donor age, sex, ethnicity and CMV serostatus was compiled. A separate validation cohort of 100 to 150 different subjects was used in addition to the 666-subject first cohort. A later analysis re-analyzed previously published TCR beta repertoires from roughly 690 donors and added high-resolution HLA genotyping to study TCR occurrence patterns. In a later genetic analysis, genome-wide SNP genotypes for about 60% of the 666 donors were used, and that subset was treated as a discovery cohort. High-throughput TCR immunosequencing, statistical association of individual TCRs with disease status, and machine learning were combined to predict cytomegalovirus infection status. Among the roughly 400 genotyped donors, around 81% belonged to the genetic ancestry cluster associated with self-reported Caucasian donors. To decide whether each TCR beta V gene segment behaved as functional or pseudogenic, an earlier analysis of fewer than 750 of the donors relied on high-throughput TCR beta sequencing. The aim of the study was to test whether cataloging public T cell receptors could identify signatures of past pathogen exposure. HLA typing included class I and class II loci at four-digit resolution. Typing coverage differed by locus: A, B, C, DRB1 and DQB1 were typed in about 629-630 donors, DQA1 in 522, DPA1 in some 600, and DPB1 in approximately 450. On average, 235,054 unique TCR beta nucleotide sequences were sequenced per donor among 300 to 500 genotyped donors of the cohort, with around 19% of those sequences being non-productive. The T cell repertoires of some 700 subjects were profiled by immunosequencing and related to cytomegalovirus serostatus. Roughly 5 DR-DQ haplotypes were handled as single units for association and clustering, since linkage in the cohort was strong. About 310 gigabases of sequencing data and approximately 84 million unique TCR sequences were included in an early release covering under 650 HLA-typed donors. Rather than using new phenotypic data, the later analysis identified candidate immune exposures from TCR beta sequences and from how often those sequences occurred across donors. Paper-wide results and their limitations: V-gene and J-gene trimming of TCR beta chains was associated with a missense DCLRE1C variant in a later genetic analysis, and the association was replicated in an independent cohort. When HLA alleles, especially DR and DQ, strongly co-occurred, TCR associations were difficult to assign to individual alleles. A later analysis found that HLA-associated TCR beta chains were more clonally expanded and had lower generation probabilities than equally common non-associated chains. Roughly 15 rarely observed V segments, including chromosome 9 orphons, were excluded from the earlier analysis of 550 to 700 of the donors because counts were too low. The authors suggested that the approach could potentially be generalized to other disease states and immunological phenotypes. A further reported finding was that TCR beta sequences accurately predicted the HLA-A and HLA-B alleles for most subjects in the first cohort. Linkage disequilibrium might explain the correlated functional status among segregating V segments, but an unknown experimental factor could not be excluded. Broadly in line with IMGT annotations, most TCR beta V segments showed up in productive rearrangements about 87% or about 30% of the time in an earlier analysis of around 550 of the donors. Immune exposure information for the cohort was limited to CMV serostatus. According to a later genetic analysis, donors in an Asian-associated ancestry cluster had fewer N-insertions in productive TCRs than the roughly 660-donor mean. The presence/absence analyses assumed that sequencing depth was roughly uniform across donors, and that assumption may not be true. At a false discovery rate of 0.05, a later analysis linked 16,951 TCR beta sequences to specific HLA alleles. According to a later analysis, parvovirus B19, influenza, CMV and Epstein-Barr virus appeared linked to several top co-occurrence clusters. According to a later analysis, most CMV-associated TCR beta chains appeared to be HLA-restricted, and the HLA associations seemed to be driven largely by CMV exposure. Across donors, most TCR sequences were observed very rarely, whereas some public TCRs were present in many individuals. Because HLA typing was unavailable for some donors at each locus, only the typed subset was used in association tests. This cohort had only TCR beta chains sequenced, and the lack of alpha or paired-chain data limited which features could be detected. Some IMGT-functional V segments, including TRBV6-2 and TRBV6-3, could not be distinguished by the 87-base-pair reads and were therefore excluded. In a later analysis, the rate of TCR association differed among HLA loci, with DRB1 alleles having the most associated TCRs and HLA-C alleles having the fewest. The study gave a list of some 150 TCR beta chains associated with cytomegalovirus. A few of the identified cytomegalovirus-associated TCR beta chains were confirmed in vitro to be specific for cytomegalovirus antigens. The classifier was reported to diagnose cytomegalovirus status with high specificity and sensitivity in both the original and validation cohorts. A group of highly shared sequence variants was considered likely to be a technical artifact of the sequencing pipeline.

Libraries were prepared through the immunoSEQ multiplex PCR assay. A mixture of 60 forward primers for TCR Vbeta segments and 13 reverse primers for TCR Jbeta segments was used in the multiplex PCR. Amplification of the CDR3 region of rearranged TCR beta genes was performed with a multiplex PCR assay on genomic DNA. Amplified TCR beta libraries were sequenced as 87-base-pair reads on the Illumina HiSeq System. The original methods were these. A later analysis counted approximately 76 million unique TCR beta chains across the 550 to 750 repertoires, and roughly 10 million of these chains were shared by at least two donors. Raw reads were error-corrected and collapsed into unique sequences with a nearest-neighbor algorithm that merged closely related sequences to remove PCR and sequencing errors. Alignment of CDR3 sequences to IMGT reference sequences was used to assign V, D and J gene segments. Each retained sequence needed at least a six-nucleotide match to both a V gene segment and a J gene segment. A rearrangement counted as productive if the CDR3 had no stop codons and remained in frame with V and J, and every other rearrangement counted as non-productive. Following IMGT convention, CDR3 was defined as the stretch from the second conserved V-encoded cysteine to the conserved J-encoded phenylalanine. The earlier analysis of fewer than 750 of the donors excluded sequences that lacked an unambiguous match to a single V gene segment. An earlier analysis of a few hundred of the donors classified V segments as functional when productive rearrangements were above 56.7% and as segregating when the standard deviation between donors was above 5%. To diagnose cytomegalovirus status from the catalog of TCR beta chain sequences, a statistical classification framework was built. A later analysis assigned V and J genes by comparing TCR nucleotide sequences with IMGT/GENE-DB human TR gene sequences. A later analysis assigned CDR3 sequences and most-parsimonious VDJ recombination scenarios with the TCRdist pipeline. In a later analysis, each TCR beta chain was defined by its CDR3 amino acid sequence together with its V-gene family, and reads lacking a unique V-gene family were excluded. As a way to deal with suspected cross-contamination and a sequencing artifact, a later analysis dropped nearly 600 nucleotide sequences that were highly shared and had low generation probability. A later analysis calculated a clonal expansion index for each public chain from normalized within-repertoire ranks of inferred template counts. Generation probabilities in a later analysis came from a VDJ recombination model fitted to out-of-frame rearrangements, and those results were checked against IGoR. Hypergeometric tests were used in a later analysis to score TCR-TCR, TCR-HLA and TCR-CMV co-occurrence, with a repertoire-size bias correction applied to the TCR pairs. In a later analysis, false discovery rates were estimated by permuting HLA or CMV assignments 20 times. In a later analysis, co-occurring TCRs were grouped with DBSCAN, and TCRdist sequence similarity was added when clustering was performed within HLA-allele-positive subsets. For co-occurrence clustering, repertoires with fewer than 30,000 or more than 120,000 public chains were excluded, along with roughly 5 repertoires with anomalous nucleotide sharing. Not all clones reach the TCRdb copy of this immuneACCESS table, which keeps in-frame sequences only. Checked studies attribute under half of the gap to unresolved V genes and leave the rest unexplained. The V and J calls and clone size were taken over from that table, and D and trimming were inferred from the DNA. The sample table holds 150,000 or so clones, of which 65% to 85% were seen once. The ten top clones hold around 5.8% of the sample.

CDR1 and CDR2, per the germline V gene, are SGHAT and FQNNGV. The CDR3 runs 19 amino acids, cysteine and phenylalanine included. CDR3 DNA only is kept here, 57 bases in frame from base 1. The sample taken for sequencing was PBMCs. This chain joins TRBV11-2 to TRBJ2-5, with 11 middle bases fitting TRBD1. The J call could be wrong; TRBJ2-7 is a better fit for the DNA end. The clonotype comes from a male donor in good health and CMV-seropositive. The DNA reads TGTGCCAGCAGCTTAGTGGGACAGGGGGACTTTGTATCGTCCTACGAGCAGTACTTC. This codes for CASSLVGQGDFVSSYEQYF.